This T cell receptor beta chain is from a study of siplizumab effects on memory and regulatory T cells. The V gene's germline CDR1 is MNHEY and CDR2 SVGAGI. The CDR3 totals 13 residues. Trimming at V came to 11 bases and at J to 8 bases, leaving 7 bases not matched to a gene. Remarks on this clone: Its specificity is unknown.

Study-level points and caveats: The suppressive capacity of proliferating Tregs from siplizumab cultures remained unconfirmed. Mappable alloreactive CD4+ clones were on average 68.8% Treg-derived with siplizumab, roughly 25% in controls.

Assay used: immunoSEQ multiplex PCR; TCRdb lists only in-frame clones, some missing. This sample has over 50,000 clones; around four fifths occur once, and the top ten carry 3.8%. The chain employs TRBV6-5 and TRBJ1-6, with 9 nucleotides matching TRBD1. Sample: memory CD4+ T cells sorted from blood. This clonotype originated in a human donor in good health. CDR3 amino acids: CACRDRVDSPLHF. As DNA, the CDR3 is TGTGCCTGCCGGGACAGGGTCGATTCACCCCTCCACTTT.